The 8 T cell receptor beta chains presented below share a single source sample, sequenced in a study of blood T cell repertoires in COVID-19. Assay used: immunoSEQ multiplex PCR; TCRdb lists only in-frame clones, some missing. The data show around 58,000 clones, with more than 75% seen just once and over 9.5% held by the top ten. Source material: PBMCs or T cells enriched from blood (not recorded which). These receptors were collected from a woman aged 40 to 49 who had recovered from COVID-19.

The V and J genes are TRBV11-3 and TRBJ2-1, with 9 bases identical to TRBD1. Germline trimming cut 1 base from V and 15 bases from J; bases unmatched to any gene: 4. The CDR3 runs to 12 residues. Germline V CDR1 and CDR2: SGHNT, YENEEA. CDR3 coding DNA: TGTGCCAGCAGCTTAGTTGGGGACAGGGTGTTCTTC. Protein product: CASSLVGDRVFF.

The chain couples TRBV10-3 to TRBJ2-3; tentative D call: TRBD1 (5 bases). The CDR3 extends over 12 amino acids. The V end was cut by 9 bases, the J end by 2 bases, with 9 bases between. In germline, CDR1 is ENHRY, CDR2 SYGVKD. This chain's CDR3 is CAMMDNTDTQYF. The CDR3 nucleotides read TGTGCCATGATGGACAACACAGATACGCAGTATTTT.

The chain carries TRBV5-1 and TRBJ2-2; weak D call: TRBD2 (6 bases). The germline V and J ends were trimmed by 0 bases and 5 bases, with 11 bases remaining between them. The CDR3 covers 15 residues. Germline CDR1 SGHRS, CDR2 YFSETQ. CDR3 DNA sequence: TGCGCCAGCAGCTTGGAGGCGGGGTCAACCGGGGAGCTGTTTTTT. This codes for CASSLEAGSTGELFF. Based on the CDR3 plus reference TRBV5-1 and TRBJ2-2, the full variable domain is KAGVTQTPRYLIKTRGQQVTLSCSPISGHRSVSWYQQTPGQGLQFLFEYFSETQRNKGNFPGRFSGRQFSNSRSEMNVSTLELGDSALYLCASSLEAGSTGELFFGEGSRLTVL.

V and J are TRBV19 and TRBJ1-5; D is uncertain. Germline values: CDR1 LNHDA, CDR2 SQIVND (reference sequence). This CDR3 has 15 residues. The ends were cut back, 7 bases at V and 3 bases at J, with 16 bases in the middle. CDR3 nucleotide sequence: TGTGCCAGTACTACGGGGAGGTTTCCCAATCAGCCCCAGCATTTT. Its translation is CASTTGRFPNQPQHF.

The chain is built from TRBV23-1 and TRBJ1-6, with TRBD1 matching 10 bases. TRBV23-1 is labeled an ORF, and its function is uncertain. The CDR3 is 17 residues long. Trimming removed 0 bases from V and 6 bases from J; junction bases left unmatched: 5. This chain's CDR3 is CASSQSLRTGGNSPLHF. DNA of the CDR3: TGCGCCAGCAGTCAATCTCTCCGGACAGGGGGTAATTCACCCCTCCACTTT.

The chain has TRBV7-8 and TRBJ1-5, with 8 positions matching TRBD1. The J segment lost 9 bases and the V segment lost 5 bases, leaving 15 bases of the junction unmatched. Germline CDR1 reads SGHVS; CDR2 reads FQNEAQ. CDR3 length: 16 residues. Here the CDR3 DNA reads TGTGCCAGCAGCCCGGAAGACAGGGGCCGTATACGGCCCCAGCATTTT. It yields the protein CASSPEDRGRIRPQHF.

This chain connects TRBV11-1 to TRBJ2-3; a possible D gene is TRBD2 (6 bases). Germline assignment: CDR1 SGHAT and CDR2 FQDESV (reference sequence). Trimming shortened V by 0 bases and J by 2 bases, and 12 bases separated the two germline ends. The CDR3 is 16 residues long. The CDR3, as DNA: TGTGCCAGCAGCTTAGCGCTAGCGCGAGACACAGATACGCAGTATTTT. This codes for CASSLALARDTDTQYF.

This clone appeared a single time. The rearrangement joins TRBV5-5 to TRBJ1-4, with D maybe TRBD1 (5 bases). V was trimmed by 2 bases and J by 0 bases, leaving 17 bases between them. This CDR3 has 18 residues. From germline, CDR1 is SGHKS and CDR2 YYEKEE (reference sequence). The CDR3 nucleotides are TGTGCCAGCAGCTTCAGGGCAGGGCGACTTGCAACTAATGAAAAACTGTTTTTT. Translation: CASSFRAGRLATNEKLFF.